This entry is about one TCR beta chain. Sequenced by immunoSEQ multiplex PCR; TCRdb stores in-frame clones only, minus some. The sample lists 100,000 to 150,000 clones; 80% to 90% were seen once. V lost 4 bases to trimming and J lost 0 bases, with 16 bases between them. CDR1 and CDR2 from the germline V gene are LGHDT and YNNKEL (reference sequence). This CDR3 region has 17 residues. These data originate in a study of control samples from healthy donors and cancer patients. Specimen: blood. J is TRBJ2-4 and V is TRBV3-1 (or the pseudogene TRBV3-2); the D gene is possibly TRBD2 (6 bases). The TCR was taken from a man aged 35 to 55 in good health. The CDR3 DNA is TGTGCCAGCAGCCTCCGTCGGGAGCCCTTAGCCAAAAACATTCAGTACTTC. It translates to CASSLRREPLAKNIQYF.